The TCR beta chain described here comes from a study of T cells in Graves' hyperthyroidism and ophthalmopathy. Cells are PBMCs isolated from about 10 ml of fresh blood. It was RNA transcripts that yielded the amplified TCR beta CDR3 regions. The study used the HTBI primer set for a first-round RT-PCR of the TCR CDR3. TCRdb re-called the multiplex PCR reads through MiXCR, storing one row per CDR3 protein. The profile shows 150,000 or so distinct CDR3 sequences, about 20% of them singletons. This TCR derives from a woman aged 45-65 years with Graves' hyperthyroidism that later progressed to Graves' ophthalmopathy. Input material: blood.

The CDR3 coding sequence is TGTGCCTGGACCTCCCAAGCAGGACCCATCAATCAGCCCCAGCATTTT. Protein sequence: CAWTSQAGPINQPQHF. The chain combines TRBV28 with TRBJ1-5; D is undetermined. Germline CDR1 MDHEN, CDR2 SYDVKM. Trimming took off 11 bases at V and 3 bases at J, with 23 bases between the two ends. The CDR3 consists of 16 residues.